What follows are 26 T cell receptor beta chains derived from one specimen sequenced in a study of T cells in Graves' hyperthyroidism and ophthalmopathy. Regions amplified from RNA transcripts were the TCR beta CDR3 regions. A set of HTBI primers served as the primers for a first-round RT-PCR of the TCR CDR3. TCRdb reanalysed the multiplex PCR reads using MiXCR and keeps one entry per CDR3 protein. The table includes 500,000 to 550,000 distinct CDR3 sequences, less than 25% detected once. The sample consisted of blood. The receptor source for this set is a man between 18 and 29 years old with Graves' hyperthyroidism.

This clonotype was found many times. The chain has TRBV6-2 or TRBV6-3 and TRBJ2-7, with 8 positions matching TRBD2. V dropped 0 bases and J dropped 0; count of bases not matched to a gene: 4. Germline loops: CDR1 MNHEY, CDR2 SVGEGT. CDR3 length: 16 residues. The CDR3, as DNA: TGTGCCAGCAGTTACTCGGGACTAGGCCTCTCCTACGAGCAGTACTTC. Residues: CASSYSGLGLSYEQYF.

This clonotype is a singleton in its sample. V is TRBV20-1 and J is TRBJ2-5; a weak D match, TRBD1 (5 bases). The V end was cut by 5 bases, the J end by 0 bases, with 13 bases between. CDR1 DFQATT and CDR2 SNEGSKA come from the germline V gene (reference sequence). The CDR3 has 14 amino acids. The CDR3 is CSAPDILNQETQYF. The CDR3 nucleotides read TGCAGTGCTCCGGACATATTAAACCAAGAGACCCAGTACTTC.

Ten or more counts support this clonotype. V and J are TRBV6-5 and TRBJ2-5; D not certain. Germline V lookup: CDR1 MNHEY, CDR2 SVGAGI. The V end lost 0 bases, the J end lost 4 bases, and 15 bases lay between the germline ends. This CDR3 contains 16 residues. This chain's CDR3 is CASSYSGFPTLETQYF. CDR3 bases: TGTGCCAGCAGTTACTCGGGGTTTCCCACTTTAGAGACCCAGTACTTC.

This chain uses TRBV7-2 with TRBJ1-5; D remains unclear. V was shortened by 11 bases and J by 1 base, with 15 bases between the two germline ends. CDR1 is SGHTA and CDR2 is FQGNSA in the germline V gene. The CDR3 runs to 14 residues. CDR3 in amino acids: CASGWDVSNQPQHF. The CDR3 coding sequence is TGTGCCTCGGGGTGGGATGTAAGCAATCAGCCCCAGCATTTT.

In regard to this clonotype: This may be a read error, as it is one base from a much larger clone. The V gene is TRBV12-3 or TRBV12-4, the J gene TRBJ1-5; D unclear. The CDR3 loop spans 14 amino acids. V lost 3 bases and J lost 7, with 13 bases in between. The CDR3 DNA reads TGTGCCAGCAGTTTTATTGGGAAGGGCCAGCCCCAGCATTTT. Translated: CASSFIGKGQPQHF.

This chain links TRBV12-3 or TRBV12-4 with TRBJ1-5, with TRBD1 matching 8 bases. The CDR3 sequence is 16 residues long. Trimming cost V 5 bases and J 5 bases; bases outside gene matches: 11. CDR3 in amino acids: CASSPWTGRIHQPQHF. The CDR3 coding sequence is TGTGCCAGCAGTCCGTGGACAGGGAGGATCCATCAGCCCCAGCATTTT.

The chain joins TRBV19 to TRBJ2-7; 7 nucleotides match TRBD1. CDR1 LNHDA and CDR2 SQIVND come from the germline V gene (reference sequence). The ends lost 6 bases at V and 2 bases at J; junction bases unmatched: 7. The CDR3 has 14 amino acids. The CDR3 region is CASRPWQGAYEQYF. The CDR3 DNA reads as TGTGCCAGTAGGCCCTGGCAGGGGGCCTACGAGCAGTACTTC. Based on the CDR3 plus reference TRBV19 and TRBJ2-7, the full variable domain is DGGITQSPKYLFRKEGQNVTLSCEQNLNHDAMYWYRQDPGQGLRLIYYSQIVNDFQKGDIAEGYSVSREKKESFPLTVTSAQKNPTAFYLCASRPWQGAYEQYFGPGTRLTVT.

This clonotype was seen only a few times. CDR3 amino acids: CASSLPVRGQGRTEAFF. As DNA, the CDR3 is TGTGCCAGCAGCTTACCTGTGCGGGGACAGGGGCGGACTGAAGCTTTCTTT. This chain links TRBV11-1 with TRBJ1-1; 10 bases match TRBD1. Germline assignment: CDR1 SGHAT and CDR2 FQDESV (reference sequence). Unmatched junction bases numbered 11, after V lost 2 bases and J lost 5 bases. This CDR3 comprises 17 residues.

About this clonotype itself: One end of the junction is discordant with germline, which a read error may explain. The CDR3, as DNA: TGTGCCAGCAGTATCACCGGGCTCACCAACACTGATGCTTTCTTT. As protein: CASSITGLTNTDAFF. The chain links TRBV27 to TRBJ1-1; no firm D call. The germline V gene has CDR1 MNHEY and CDR2 SMNVEV (reference sequence). This CDR3 is 15 amino acids long.

In its sample, this clonotype was seen many times. The chain combines TRBV7-8 with TRBJ2-5, with 11 bases that match TRBD2. The CDR3 is made up of 16 amino acids. V trimming: 5 bases; J trimming: 4 bases; junction bases outside the gene matches: 9. Germline values: CDR1 SGHVS, CDR2 FQNEAQ. The CDR3 reads CASSISSGGAGETQYF. The CDR3, as DNA: TGTGCCAGCAGCATCAGTAGCGGGGGGGCAGGAGAGACCCAGTACTTC. Combining the CDR3 with reference TRBV7-8 and TRBJ2-5 gives the whole variable domain GAGVSQSPRYKVAKRGQDVALRCDPISGHVSLFWYQQALGQGPEFLTYFQNEAQLDKSGLPSDRFFAERPEGSVSTLKIQRTQQEDSAVYLCASSISSGGAGETQYFGPGTRLLVL.

This clonotype has only a few counts. Given the absence of the conserved phenylalanine or tryptophan at the CDR3 end, a read error is likely. The J gene is TRBJ1-6, the V gene TRBV12-3 or TRBV12-4; no definite D call. This CDR3 contains 14 residues. Trimming cost V 10 bases and J 0 bases, with 10 bases left between them. CDR3 DNA sequence: TGTGCCACCGGGGAAAGCTCCTATAATTCACCCCTCCACTCT. This gives the protein CATGESSYNSPLHS.

This clonotype was picked up many times. V usage is TRBV2 and J usage is TRBJ1-5; tentative D call: TRBD1 (5 bases). CDR1 and CDR2 from the germline V gene are SNHLY and FYNNEI. V was shortened by 3 bases and J by 7 bases, with 13 bases between the two germline ends. This CDR3 comprises 14 residues. The CDR3 region is CASSEAGKVQPQHF. The CDR3 DNA is TGTGCCAGCAGTGAGGCAGGGAAGGTCCAGCCCCAGCATTTT.

There are a few counts of this clonotype. The J gene is TRBJ1-1, the V gene TRBV19; perhaps TRBD1 as D (5 bases). The germline V and J ends were trimmed by 6 bases and 3 bases, with 26 bases remaining between them. There are 18 residues in the CDR3. Germline V CDR1 and CDR2: LNHDA, SQIVND (reference sequence). In DNA form, the CDR3 reads TGTGCCAGTAGGCCGTCCCTTTCCCGGGGGGTTCGTTACACTGAAGCTTTCTTT. Its protein product is CASRPSLSRGVRYTEAFF.

This clonotype has a count of ten or more. This chain links TRBV7-2 with TRBJ1-2, with 9 bases lining up with TRBD1. The CDR3 consists of 15 residues. The V segment lost 5 bases and the J segment 7 bases; nucleotides outside the gene matches: 11. CDR1 and CDR2 from the germline V gene are SGHTA and FQGNSA. The CDR3 DNA follows: TGTGCCAGCAGCGAAACCGGGACAGGGTCGGGTGGCTACACCTTC. It yields the protein CASSETGTGSGGYTF.

This clonotype has a count of ten or more. V usage is TRBV11-2 and J usage is TRBJ2-2; 9 nucleotides align to TRBD2. The CDR3 has 18 residues. Per germline, CDR1 SGHAT and CDR2 FQNNGV. The ends lost 3 bases at V and 3 bases at J; junction bases unmatched: 11. The CDR3 region is CASSFPAGGYGDTGELFF. As DNA, the CDR3 is TGTGCCAGCAGCTTCCCAGCGGGGGGCTACGGGGACACCGGGGAGCTGTTTTTT.

This clonotype has a count of ten or more. The rearrangement joins TRBV6-5 to TRBJ1-1; D call uncertain. The germline CDR1 and CDR2 sequences are MNHEY and SVGAGI. The CDR3 has 13 amino acids. V was clipped by 0 bases and J by 4 bases, with 6 bases between them. The CDR3 DNA follows: TGTGCCAGCAGTTACTCCTGGATCACTGAAGCTTTCTTT. Translation gives CASSYSWITEAFF.

This clonotype showed up many times. The rearrangement links TRBV28 to TRBJ2-7, with TRBD2 matching over 8 bases. Germline V lookup: CDR1 MDHEN, CDR2 SYDVKM. With V trimmed by 6 bases and J by 5 bases, 12 bases remained unmatched. This CDR3 is built from 15 residues. This chain's CDR3 is CASSTASGWRDEQYF. The CDR3 DNA reads TGTGCCAGCAGCACGGCTAGCGGGTGGAGGGACGAGCAGTACTTC.

This clonotype was seen only a few times. This chain joins TRBV7-8 and TRBJ2-7; TRBD2 might be the D (7 bases). The ends were cut back, 2 bases at V and 4 bases at J, with 15 bases in the middle. CDR3 length: 15 amino acids. Germline loops: CDR1 SGHVS, CDR2 FQNEAQ. In DNA form, the CDR3 reads TGTGCCAGCAGCTTATATAGTGGGGGGGCTTACGAGCAGTACTTC. It specifies CASSLYSGGAYEQYF.

This clonotype has a count of ten or more. The conserved final phenylalanine or tryptophan is absent from the CDR3, which likely points to a read error. No DNA is shown, since the ends of the CDR3 on it are uncertain; the CDR3 is the one TCRdb lists. The chain carries TRBV12-3 or TRBV12-4 and TRBJ2-7; the D call TRBD1 from the table was never checked on the DNA. The CDR3 is 10 residues long, counting both termini. CDR3 in amino acids: CASGSGTITY.

This clonotype was picked up a small number of times. This sequence joins TRBV12-3 or TRBV12-4 and TRBJ1-2, with D possibly TRBD1 on 5 matching bases. CDR3 length: 14 residues. V shed 5 bases and J shed 2 bases, with 12 bases lying between them. CDR3 protein: CASSRGRANYGYTF. CDR3 DNA sequence: TGTGCCAGCAGTAGGGGACGGGCGAACTATGGCTACACCTTC.

This rearrangement joins TRBV29-1 to TRBJ1-2; TRBD1 aligns across 7 bases. The CDR3 is 14 residues long. The germline V gene has CDR1 SQVTM and CDR2 ANQGSEA. The V and J ends lost 7 bases and 2 bases, in that order; junction bases with no gene match: 10. CDR3 sequence (DNA): TGCAGCGCCCCTTCGACAGGGTACAACTATGGCTACACCTTC. Protein: CSAPSTGYNYGYTF.

This clonotype was seen only a few times. The chain joins TRBV12-5 to TRBJ2-3; no clear D. Germline V lookup: CDR1 LGHNT, CDR2 FRNRAP. This CDR3 is 16 amino acids long. Trimming left V 0 bases short and J 8 bases short, with 18 bases between. CDR3 in DNA: TGTGCTAGTGGTTTGGTACTTGGACGCCGAGGAGTTACGCAGTATTTT. Encoded protein: CASGLVLGRRGVTQYF.

This clonotype was recorded at least ten times. The gene calls are TRBV4-1 and TRBJ1-1; a weak D match, TRBD1 (6 bases). Deletions cut 4 bases from V and 5 bases from J, with 20 bases between. Germline lookup yields CDR1 MGHRA and CDR2 YSYEKL. This CDR3 contains 16 residues. CDR3 bases: TGCGCCAGCAGCCCTCTCAGGAACAGGGCATCGACTGAAGCTTTCTTT. Its translation is CASSPLRNRASTEAFF.

This clonotype was recorded at least ten times. J is TRBJ2-5 and V is TRBV9; TRBD1 agrees at 7 bases. From germline, CDR1 is SGDLS and CDR2 YYNGEE. This CDR3 contains 16 residues. V was clipped by 3 bases and J by 1 base; unmatched bases: 9. Written as DNA, the CDR3 is TGTGCCAGCAGCGGACCCGGGACAGAATCCCAAGAGACCCAGTACTTC. This sequence encodes CASSGPGTESQETQYF.

This clonotype was counted many times. The chain links TRBV11-2 to TRBJ2-7; the D gene is possibly TRBD1 (6 bases). Trimming removed 5 bases at V and 3 bases at J, with 20 bases between. This CDR3 has 16 amino acids. CDR1 is SGHAT, CDR2 FQNNGV, per germline. The CDR3 coding sequence is TGTGCCAGCAGCCCTTTCCCCCAGGGGACACTCTACGAGCAGTACTTC. Amino acids: CASSPFPQGTLYEQYF.

Many counts were recorded for this clonotype. The V and J genes are TRBV2 and TRBJ2-5; tentatively, D is TRBD2 (6 bases). This CDR3 contains 14 residues. The germline V gene has CDR1 SNHLY and CDR2 FYNNEI. The germline V and J ends were trimmed by 1 base and 5 bases, with 11 bases remaining between them. The CDR3 reads CASSEVLARETQYF. The CDR3 DNA sequence: TGTGCCAGCAGTGAAGTCCTAGCGCGGGAGACCCAGTACTTC.